The next 27 T cell receptor beta chains were all read from a single sample in a study of blood T cell repertoires in COVID-19. Sequencing used immunoSEQ multiplex PCR; TCRdb keeps in-frame clones, though not all of them. The sample lists some 200,000 clones, around 81% occurring once. The sample comprised peripheral blood. These receptors came from a man aged 60 to 75 with COVID-19, enrolled during active disease.

This clone was picked up a small number of times. The chain recombines TRBV6-2 or TRBV6-3 with TRBJ1-6, with D perhaps TRBD1 (5 bases). The length of the CDR3 is 14 residues. Germline V lookup: CDR1 MNHEY, CDR2 SVGEGT. The ends were cut back, 4 bases at V and 5 bases at J, with 9 bases in the middle. DNA for the CDR3: TGTGCCAGCAGTTCCCGACAGAATAATTCACCCCTCCACTTT. This encodes CASSSRQNNSPLHF.

DNA of the CDR3: TGTGCCAGCAGGTATCAGGGGGTCGCCGGGGAGCTGTTTTTT. Translated: CASRYQGVAGELFF. This chain uses TRBV3-1 (or the pseudogene TRBV3-2) with TRBJ2-2; TRBD1 aligns across 7 bases. V lost 6 bases, J lost 6 bases, and 7 bases stayed unmatched. Germline CDR1 is LGHDT and CDR2 is YNNKEL (reference sequence). The CDR3 is 14 residues long.

CDR3 residues: CASSLDVGGWNTEAFF. The CDR3 DNA is TGTGCCAGCAGCTTGGACGTGGGCGGGTGGAACACTGAAGCTTTCTTT. The rearrangement links TRBV7-9 to TRBJ1-1; D remains ambiguous. Germline CDR1 and CDR2: SEHNR and FQNEAQ (reference sequence). The ends were cut back, 3 bases at V and 1 base at J, with 15 bases in the middle. The CDR3 length is 16 residues.

This clone appeared once. The chain carries TRBV6-1 and TRBJ2-7; D perhaps matches TRBD1 (6 bases). Germline CDR1 is MNHNS and CDR2 is SASEGT. This CDR3 region has 15 residues. Trimming cost V 1 base and J 4 bases, with 14 bases left between them. The CDR3 DNA reads TGTGCCAGCAGTGAAGACGGGACCAGGGGTTACGAGCAGTACTTC. Translated: CASSEDGTRGYEQYF.

The CDR3 bases are TGTGCCAATCCGGAGCGGGACAGGGAGGGTATCTATGGCTACACCTTC. Its translation: CANPERDREGIYGYTF. This chain joins TRBV2 and TRBJ1-2; TRBD1 aligns across 9 bases. The germline CDR1 and CDR2 sequences are SNHLY and FYNNEI. The V and J ends lost 10 bases and 4 bases, in that order; junction bases with no gene match: 16. This CDR3 contains 16 residues.

The genes are TRBV9 and TRBJ1-1; no clear D gene. This CDR3 contains 14 residues. Trimming pared 0 bases from V and 5 bases from J, leaving 11 bases between. Germline CDR1 SGDLS, CDR2 YYNGEE. The DNA of the CDR3 is TGTGCCAGCAGCGTAGCCGGGGAACCGACTGAAGCTTTCTTT. This encodes CASSVAGEPTEAFF.

A note on this clone: The same CDR3 can be traced to other DNA sequences in this sample. The CDR3, as DNA: TGTGCCAGCAGTTTCGGGGGGAACACTGAAGCTTTCTTT. Translated, it gives CASSFGGNTEAFF. The rearrangement links TRBV12-3 or TRBV12-4 to TRBJ1-1, with D perhaps TRBD1 (5 bases). The CDR3 spans 13 residues. Trimming removed 3 bases at V and 1 base at J, with 6 bases between.

A single count supports this clone. This rearrangement joins TRBV4-2 to TRBJ1-3; D gene ambiguous. Trimming took 0 bases from V and 5 from J, leaving 8 bases between them. CDR1 is LGHNA, CDR2 YNFKEQ, per germline. The CDR3 loop spans 14 amino acids. DNA for the CDR3: TGTGCCAGCAGCCAAGACCCGGGAAGAAACACCATATATTTT. It is translated as CASSQDPGRNTIYF.

The genes are TRBV27 and TRBJ2-5, with 8 nucleotides matching TRBD1. Germline V gene lookup returns CDR1 MNHEY and CDR2 SMNVEV (reference sequence). J gave up 6 bases and V 5 bases, and 14 bases lay outside the gene matches. The CDR3 is 16 residues long. CDR3 loop: CASSRGGRGRRQTQYF. CDR3 DNA: TGTGCCAGCAGTCGAGGGGGCAGGGGGCGTAGGCAGACCCAGTACTTC.

The chain carries TRBV7-8 and TRBJ1-4; D remains unclear. CDR1 and CDR2 (germline): SGHVS, FQNEAQ. This CDR3 spans 15 amino acids. Trimming left V 2 bases short and J 4 bases short, with 11 bases between. For the CDR3, the DNA is TGTGCCAGCAGCTTAAAGGCAGGCTATAATGAAAAACTGTTTTTT. Translating it yields CASSLKAGYNEKLFF.

The chain carries TRBV20-1 and TRBJ2-5, with 10 nucleotides matching TRBD2. This CDR3 contains 16 residues. V lost 3 bases, J lost 4 bases, and 11 bases stayed unmatched. Germline CDR1 reads DFQATT; CDR2 reads SNEGSKA (reference sequence). CDR3: CSASNQREGQRETQYF. In DNA form, the CDR3 reads TGCAGTGCTAGTAATCAGCGGGAGGGCCAAAGAGAGACCCAGTACTTC.

The chain is built from TRBV3-1 (or the pseudogene TRBV3-2) and TRBJ2-5; the D gene is possibly TRBD2 (6 bases). The CDR3 contains 14 residues. Per the germline V gene, CDR1 is LGHDT and CDR2 is YNNKEL (reference sequence). The V and J ends lost 4 bases and 2 bases respectively, with 11 bases between them. The CDR3 reads CASSLSGGQETQYF. The CDR3 DNA reads TGTGCCAGCAGCCTAAGTGGGGGGCAAGAGACCCAGTACTTC.

The J gene is TRBJ1-2, the V gene TRBV4-3, with TRBD1 as a possible D gene (6 bases). This CDR3 region has 15 residues. The V end was cut by 1 base, the J end by 4 bases, with 13 bases between. CDR1 is LGHNA, CDR2 YSLEER, per germline. The CDR3 DNA sequence: TGCGCCAGCAGCCAAGCAACGGGGGGCGGCTATGGCTACACCTTC. Its protein is CASSQATGGGYGYTF.

J is TRBJ1-2 and V is TRBV3-1 (or the pseudogene TRBV3-2); 8 bases map to TRBD1. CDR3 length: 16 residues. The germline V gene has CDR1 LGHDT and CDR2 YNNKEL (reference sequence). V was clipped by 4 bases and J by 8 bases; unmatched bases: 15. The CDR3 DNA is TGTGCCAGCAGCCGAGGGGGGACAGGCCACCTTAGGGGCTACACCTTC. Its translation is CASSRGGTGHLRGYTF.

The rearrangement links TRBV7-6 to TRBJ1-5, with a weak D call TRBD1 (6 bases). The V and J ends lost 1 base and 4 bases respectively, with 11 bases between them. CDR1 and CDR2 from the germline V gene are SGHVS and FNYEAQ. The CDR3 has 15 amino acids. CDR3 protein: CASSLDQGLNQPQHF. The CDR3 region has the DNA TGTGCCAGCAGCTTAGATCAGGGGCTGAATCAGCCCCAGCATTTT.

The chain carries TRBV6-5 and TRBJ1-5; a possible D gene is TRBD1 (5 bases). The V gene's germline CDR1 is MNHEY and CDR2 SVGAGI. The CDR3 extends over 12 amino acids. V dropped 4 bases and J dropped 8 bases, with 9 bases sitting between them. CDR3 DNA sequence: TGTGCCAGCAGTTCGGGGGGAGAGCCCCAGCATTTT. It is translated as CASSSGGEPQHF.

This chain connects TRBV2 to TRBJ1-2, with 10 bases lining up with TRBD1. This CDR3 comprises 15 residues. Looked up from germline, CDR1 is SNHLY and CDR2 is FYNNEI. Trimming removed 2 bases from V and 2 bases from J; junction bases left unmatched: 2. The CDR3 nucleotides are TGTGCCAGCAGTGAAAGGGGACAGGGGAACTATGGCTACACCTTC. It yields the protein CASSERGQGNYGYTF.

This clone was observed a single time. The chain's CDR3 is CASSNGLAGLYEQFF. CDR3 coding DNA: TGCGCCAGCAGCAACGGACTAGCGGGATTGTATGAGCAGTTCTTC. This chain joins TRBV5-1 and TRBJ2-1; 12 bases fit TRBD2. The CDR3 is 15 residues long. CDR1 is SGHRS and CDR2 is YFSETQ in the germline V gene. The V gene end was trimmed by 4 bases and the J gene end by 8 bases; junction bases not matched to a gene: 7.

Worth noting for this clone: One end of the junction varies from germline; a read error may be responsible. The rearrangement links TRBV6-2 or TRBV6-3 to TRBJ2-7; D remains ambiguous. Germline CDR1 reads MNHEY; CDR2 reads SVGEGT. This CDR3 spans 13 amino acids. CDR3 in DNA: TGTGCCAGCAGTTACTACCGGCGGCCTAGGCTGCACTTC. Translated, it gives CASSYYRRPRLHF.

The V and J genes are TRBV23-1 and TRBJ1-5, with 8 bases matching TRBD1. TRBV23-1 is noted as an ORF with a role that remains uncertain. The CDR3 length is 15 residues. V dropped 2 bases and J dropped 7; count of bases not matched to a gene: 7. For the CDR3, the DNA is TGCGCCAGCAGTCAAAGGACAGGGTCGGAGCAGCCCCAGCATTTT. Protein product: CASSQRTGSEQPQHF.

V usage is TRBV18 and J usage is TRBJ1-5, with no clear D. Germline CDR1 is KGHSH and CDR2 is LQKENI. V was cut by 3 bases and J by 3 bases, with 9 bases left in between. The CDR3 runs to 14 residues. The CDR3 DNA reads TGTGCCAGCTCACCGTGGCAGAACAATCAGCCCCAGCATTTT. Residues: CASSPWQNNQPQHF.

This sequence joins TRBV5-1 and TRBJ1-3; 12 bases agree with TRBD1. Germline V gene data show CDR1 as SGHRS and CDR2 as YFSETQ. V shed 3 bases and J 1 base; nucleotides not matched to a gene: 5. The CDR3 totals 17 residues. The CDR3, as DNA: TGCGCCAGCAGCTCCGGGACAGGGGGCGAATCTGGAAACACCATATATTTT. It translates to CASSSGTGGESGNTIYF.

This clone turned up a few times. J is TRBJ2-7 and V is TRBV7-2; 10 bases align to TRBD2. Germline V CDR1 and CDR2: SGHTA, FQGNSA. This CDR3 is 14 amino acids long. The V and J ends lost 5 bases and 3 bases, in that order; junction bases with no gene match: 4. CDR3 in DNA: TGTGCCAGCAGCCTTCGGACTAGCGGCTACGAGCAGTACTTC. It codes for CASSLRTSGYEQYF.

This chain connects TRBV6-5 to TRBJ1-2, with 8 bases aligning to TRBD1. V shed 6 bases, J shed 12 bases, and the junction held 12 bases outside the gene matches. This CDR3 contains 13 residues. Per germline, CDR1 MNHEY and CDR2 SVGAGI. The CDR3 sequence: CASSRQGTTGDTF. In DNA form, the CDR3 reads TGTGCCAGCAGCAGACAGGGGACCACAGGTGACACCTTC.

CDR3 DNA sequence: TGTGCCAGCAGTTTCGGGCAGGGTGGACAGCCCCAGCATTTT. Translated: CASSFGQGGQPQHF. The rearrangement uses TRBV27 and TRBJ1-5; D possibly corresponds to TRBD1 (5 bases). V lost 3 bases and J lost 7, with 13 bases in between. The CDR3 spans 14 residues. The V gene's germline CDR1 is MNHEY and CDR2 SMNVEV (reference sequence).

The chain employs TRBV10-1 and TRBJ2-3; tentatively, D is TRBD1 (5 bases). The CDR3 is 14 residues long. Trimming shortened V by 2 bases and J by 1 base, and 7 bases separated the two germline ends. Germline loops: CDR1 WNHNN, CDR2 SYGVQD (reference sequence). This chain's CDR3 is CASSEGHRTDTQYF. In DNA, the CDR3 is TGCGCCAGCAGTGAGGGACACCGCACAGATACGCAGTATTTT.

DNA of the CDR3: TGCGCCAGCAGCCAAGGACTAGCGGCTATCTCCTACAATGAGCAGTTCTTC. This encodes CASSQGLAAISYNEQFF. The chain combines TRBV4-1 with TRBJ2-1, with 9 bases identical to TRBD2. CDR3 length equals 17 residues. The junction had 4 bases not matched to a gene; V was cut back by 1 base and J by 0 bases. Germline V CDR1 and CDR2: MGHRA, YSYEKL.